The T cell receptor beta chain described here comes from a study of blood T cell repertoires in COVID-19. As for the study in general: The analysed material was cDNA or gDNA that came from T cells, B-cell-depleted T cells, or PBMCs.

In the source study's methods: Reference gene primer amplification gave nucleated cell count estimates. Here immunoSEQ multiplex PCR was the method, and the copy in TCRdb shows in-frame clones only, minus some. That table gives V, J and clone size, and the DNA gave D and trimming. The sample records fewer than 200,000 clones, just under 85% being singletons. A few counts support this clone. Germline V CDR1 and CDR2: GTSNPN, SVGIG (reference sequence). The CDR3 is 13 residues long. V shed 2 bases, J shed 3 bases, and the junction held 3 bases outside the gene matches. Seattle-derived patients entered the study during active infection and were followed longitudinally.

Sequencing used peripheral blood. The clonotype originates from a woman at least 80 years old with COVID-19, enrolled during active disease. The rearrangement joins TRBV30 to TRBJ1-1; 7 bases match TRBD1. CDR3 coding DNA: TGTGCCTGGAGTAGGCAGGGGGACACTGAAGCTTTCTTT. Its protein is CAWSRQGDTEAFF. The entire variable domain, with the rest obtained from reference TRBV30 and TRBJ1-1, is as follows: SQTIHQWPATLVQPVGSPLSLECTVEGTSNPNLYWYRQAAGRGLQLLFYSVGIGQISSEVPQNLSASRPQDRQFILSSKKLLLSDSGFYLCAWSRQGDTEAFFGQGTRLTVV.